The 5 T cell receptor beta chains below all came from one sample that was sequenced in a study of T cell changes during pregnancy in multiple sclerosis. Measured with immunoSEQ multiplex PCR; TCRdb has only the in-frame clones, and not every one. This table has 60,000 or so clones, about 89% appearing once. The sequences come from CD4+ T cells from peripheral blood mononuclear cells, collected after pregnancy. The receptors here all came from a female donor in good health, enrolled as a control in a pregnancy study.

This clone was picked up a small number of times. The J gene is TRBJ1-1, the V gene TRBV19; 8 bases map to TRBD1. V lost 6 bases and J lost 2; bases outside the gene matches: 17. The CDR3 is 18 residues long. CDR1 and CDR2 from the germline V gene are LNHDA and SQIVND (reference sequence). The chain's CDR3 is CASSPPLGAGGVNTEAFF. The CDR3 DNA follows: TGTGCCAGTAGCCCCCCCCTCGGGGCAGGGGGCGTTAACACTGAAGCTTTCTTT.

V usage is TRBV18 and J usage is TRBJ2-4; D ambiguous. Trimming shortened V by 0 bases and J by 0 bases, and 15 bases separated the two germline ends. In germline, CDR1 is KGHSH, CDR2 LQKENI. This CDR3 has 18 amino acids. The chain's CDR3 is CASSPPLSTSPAKNIQYF. The DNA for the CDR3 is TGTGCCAGCTCACCACCGTTATCTACCTCCCCAGCCAAAAACATTCAGTACTTC. Full variable domain (outside the CDR3, taken from reference TRBV18 and TRBJ2-4): NAGVMQNPRHLVRRRGQEARLRCSPMKGHSHVYWYRQLPEEGLKFMVYLQKENIIDESGMPKERFSAEFPKEGPSILRIQQVVRGDSAAYFCASSPPLSTSPAKNIQYFGAGTRLSVL.

The rearrangement joins TRBV9 to TRBJ1-1; no clear D gene. This CDR3 has 14 residues. From germline, CDR1 is SGDLS and CDR2 YYNGEE. The V gene lost 2 bases and the J gene lost 1 base, with 9 bases spanning the gap. The CDR3 sequence is CASSVVTKNTEAFF. In DNA, the CDR3 is TGTGCCAGCAGCGTTGTTACAAAGAACACTGAAGCTTTCTTT.

The gene calls are TRBV9 and TRBJ2-3; TRBD2 matches at 14 bases. V trimming: 2 bases; J trimming: 3 bases; junction bases outside the gene matches: 5. CDR3 length equals 17 residues. Per the germline V gene, CDR1 is SGDLS and CDR2 is YYNGEE. The CDR3 DNA follows: TGTGCCAGCAGCGTCATTCGGACTAGCGGGGGGACAGATACGCAGTATTTT. Translated, it gives CASSVIRTSGGTDTQYF.

The rearrangement joins TRBV5-6 to TRBJ1-1; 7 bases fit TRBD1. Per the germline V gene, CDR1 is SGHDT and CDR2 is YYEEEE. Trimming removed 0 bases from V and 1 base from J; junction bases left unmatched: 6. The CDR3 runs to 16 residues. The CDR3 DNA reads as TGTGCCAGCAGCTTGGTCGTGACAGGGAGGAACACTGAAGCTTTCTTT. It codes for CASSLVVTGRNTEAFF.